Listed below are T cell receptor beta chains from one sample, sequenced in a study of tumor-infiltrating lymphocytes in oesophageal squamous cell carcinoma. MiXCR, applied by TCRdb to the PCR reads, yields one record per CDR3 protein. The sample lists about 18,000 distinct CDR3 sequences, about 40% seen once, with around 40% in the top ten. Sequencing was carried out using blood. These receptors all stem from a female donor with esophageal squamous cell carcinoma. CDR3s include the opening cysteine and the closing phenylalanine or tryptophan. D genes are given only for firm matches. The size entry is marked missing in some rows and otherwise reads once, few, many or a size class.

V gene	J gene	D gene	clone size	CDR3 DNA	CDR3 protein
TRBV7-8	TRBJ1-1	NA	few	TGTGCCAGCAGCCCGGGCCCCAACACTGAAGCTTTCTTT	CASSPGPNTEAFF
TRBV5-4	TRBJ2-5	NA	many	TGTGCCAGCAGCGCCGGGACTGGGACAAAGGAAGAGACCCAGTACTTC	CASSAGTGTKEETQYF
TRBV24-1	TRBJ2-1	NA	NA	TGTGCCACCAGTGAAGGTCGGCGACCGGGCGACAATGAGCAGTTCTTC	CATSEGRRPGDNEQFF
TRBV9	TRBJ2-1	NA	once	TGTGCCAGCAGCGTAGGGGGGGCCGGGTCCTACAATGAGCAGTTCTTC	CASSVGGAGSYNEQFF
TRBV9	TRBJ2-7	NA	many	TGTGCCAGCAGCGTCCGGGACGGCGAAGGGGAAGAGCAGTACTTC	CASSVRDGEGEEQYF
TRBV24-1	TRBJ2-1	TRBD1	medium-sized	TGTGCCACCAGTGATTTTGGACAGGGGAGGTTCTTC	CATSDFGQGRFF
TRBV18	TRBJ2-3	NA	NA	TGTGCCAGCTCACCCCCTAGCACAGATACGCAGTATTTT	CASSPPSTDTQYF
TRBV7-2	TRBJ2-3	NA	NA	TGTGCCAGCAGCTCTTACCCCACAGATACGCAGTATTTT	CASSSYPTDTQYF
TRBV18	TRBJ2-4	NA	many	TGTGCCAGCTCACCCGGGACCGCGTATGAGCAGTACTTC	CASSPGTAYEQYF
TRBV7-6	TRBJ2-4	TRBD2	NA	TGTGCCAGCAGCTTAACCCATCTAGCGGGAGGGCCCAGCATTCAGTACTTC	CASSLTHLAGGPSIQYF
TRBV7-2	TRBJ1-5	NA	few	TGTGCCAGCAGCTTAGTGTGGGGCAATCAGCCCCAGCATTTT	CASSLVWGNQPQHF
TRBV7-2	TRBJ2-5	NA	few	TGTGCCAGCAGCCAAAGGCAGGCCCAGTACTTC	CASSQRQAQYF
TRBV7-8	TRBJ2-1	NA	NA	TGTGCCAGCATCCCAATGCGAGAAAACAATGAGCAGTTCTTC	CASIPMRENNEQFF
TRBV9	TRBJ2-3	NA	NA	TGTGCCAGCAGCGTAGTTCCCTCCACAGATACGCAGTATTTT	CASSVVPSTDTQYF
TRBV7-2	TRBJ2-1	NA	many	TGTGCCAGCAGCTTAGGAGGTATGGGGCAGTTCTTC	CASSLGGMGQFF
TRBV7-3	TRBJ1-4	NA	NA	TGTGCCAGCAGCCAATACGGAAGAGAAAAACTGTTTTTT	CASSQYGREKLFF
TRBV7-8	TRBJ2-7	NA	medium-sized	TGTGCCAGCAGCTTACAGGGTACCTACGAGCAGTACTTC	CASSLQGTYEQYF
TRBV5-1	TRBJ2-3	TRBD2	many	TGCGCCAGCATCAGCGGGACTAGCCCCACAGATACGCAGTATTTT	CASISGTSPTDTQYF
TRBV28	TRBJ2-1	NA	NA	TGTGCCAGCAGGGGCTGGGGGAGCTCCTACAATGAGCAGTTCTTC	CASRGWGSSYNEQFF
TRBV7-4	TRBJ1-1	NA	NA	TGTGCCAGCAGCTTATTAACCAACATGAACACTGAAGCTTTCTTT	CASSLLTNMNTEAFF
TRBV18	TRBJ2-7	NA	NA	TGTGCCAGCTCACCCCCCGCCACGGTTTACGAGCAGTACTTC	CASSPPATVYEQYF
TRBV6-6	TRBJ2-1	NA	NA	TGTGCCAGCAGTTACGGCTCTAACAATGAGCAGTTCTTC	CASSYGSNNEQFF
TRBV6-1	TRBJ1-5	TRBD1	many	TGTGCCAGCAGTGAAGCGGAAGGGGGCCGGAGACAGCCCCAGCATTTT	CASSEAEGGRRQPQHF
TRBV2	TRBJ2-7	NA	NA	TGTGCCATCCGGGTTCTCTACGAGCAGTACTTC	CAIRVLYEQYF
TRBV7-6	TRBJ2-1	NA	NA	TGTGCCAGCAGCTCGTGGAGTAGTCTCGGGAATGAGCAGTTCTTC	CASSSWSSLGNEQFF
TRBV27	TRBJ2-3	TRBD2	NA	TGTGCCAGCAGTTTCTGGCAGCGGGAGACGGATACGCAGTATTTT	CASSFWQRETDTQYF
TRBV7-9	TRBJ2-1	TRBD2	NA	TGTGCCAGCAGCTTAGGGACTAGCGGAAGACTCTTCTACAATGAGCAGTTCTTC	CASSLGTSGRLFYNEQFF
TRBV4-1	TRBJ2-5	NA	many	TGCGCCAGCAGCCAAGGCCTAGGGACTCGAGAGACCCAGTACTTC	CASSQGLGTRETQYF
TRBV6-2/TRBV6-3	TRBJ2-1	NA	NA	TGTGCCAGCAGTATCAACAATGAGCAGTTCTTC	CASSINNEQFF
TRBV5-6	TRBJ2-5	NA	NA	TGTGCCAGCAGCTCCGGGACGTACCGTTTCGTGCAGTACTTC	CASSSGTYRFVQYF
TRBV10-2	TRBJ2-7	TRBD2	NA	TGCGCCAGCAGTGCCGGGGGGTCCTACGAGCAGTACTTC	CASSAGGSYEQYF
TRBV5-1	TRBJ2-6	NA	NA	TGCGCCAGCAGCTTGGAACAGGTGGCCAACGTCCTGACTTTC	CASSLEQVANVLTF
TRBV4-1	TRBJ1-2	NA	many	TGCGCCAGCAGCCGCCTCGGAAACTATGGCTACACCTTC	CASSRLGNYGYTF
TRBV7-3	TRBJ2-4	TRBD2	NA	TGTGCCAGCAGCCTCGGGACTAGCGGGGGGGCAGGGATTCAGTACTTC	CASSLGTSGGAGIQYF
TRBV6-1	TRBJ2-4	NA	many	TGTGCCAGCAGGGACGACTCTGGGTGGGAGCAGTACTTC	CASRDDSGWEQYF
TRBV7-9	TRBJ2-7	NA	few	TGTGCCAGCAGCCCCACTTCCTACGAGCAGTACTTC	CASSPTSYEQYF
TRBV7-2	TRBJ2-3	TRBD2	NA	TGTGCCAGCAGCTTAGTTGCGGGAGGGGGAGATACGCAGTATTTT	CASSLVAGGGDTQYF
TRBV7-2	TRBJ1-2	NA	many	TGTGCCAGCAGCTTAGTCCGCGCTAACTATGGCTACACCTTC	CASSLVRANYGYTF
TRBV18	TRBJ1-2	TRBD1	NA	TGTGCCAGCTCACCAGCGGACAGGGGTAACTATGGCTACACCTTC	CASSPADRGNYGYTF
TRBV27	TRBJ2-6	TRBD2	NA	TGTGCCAGCACCCTCGTCACGGGAGGTAATTCACCCCTCCACTTC	CASTLVTGGNSPLHF
TRBV6-8	TRBJ2-1	NA	NA	TGTGCCAGCTGTCTGAACCCCGGGACGGAGCAGTTCTTC	CASCLNPGTEQFF
TRBV7-6	TRBJ2-3	TRBD2	NA	TGTGCCAGCAGCCCACTAAGCCCAAACCCGACTAGCGGGAGTGGAGATACGCAGTATTTT	CASSPLSPNPTSGSGDTQYF
TRBV27	TRBJ2-5	TRBD2	few	TGTGCCAGCAGTAAGCTAGCGGGAGGGCACAATGAGCAGTACTTC	CASSKLAGGHNEQYF
TRBV11-3	TRBJ2-1	TRBD2	many	TGTGCCAGCAGCTTAGATGGGACTAGTGGCTACAATGAGCAGTTCTTC	CASSLDGTSGYNEQFF